Presented here are 5 T cell receptor beta chains from one specimen sequenced in a study of blood T cell repertoires in COVID-19. Using immunoSEQ multiplex PCR, the repertoire was profiled, and TCRdb retains in-frame clones only, with some absent. This sample carries around 300,000 clones, over 70% of them seen once, and the ten largest clones take around 5%. Sequences were obtained from PBMCs or T cells enriched from blood (not recorded which). These receptors all come from a man under 40 who had recovered from COVID-19.

The chain employs TRBV3-1 (or the pseudogene TRBV3-2) and TRBJ2-4; possible D gene TRBD2, 6 bases. Germline CDR1 reads LGHDT; CDR2 reads YNNKEL (reference sequence). CDR3 length: 19 amino acids. V was cut by 0 bases and J by 0 bases, with 18 bases left in between. The CDR3 coding sequence is TGTGCCAGCAGCCAAGATCGGGCGGGGACCCATCTAGCCAAAAACATTCAGTACTTC. It specifies CASSQDRAGTHLAKNIQYF.

The gene calls are TRBV2 and TRBJ1-1; TRBD1 matches at 11 bases. Germline values: CDR1 SNHLY, CDR2 FYNNEI. This CDR3 has 15 amino acids. The V gene end was trimmed by 5 bases and the J gene end by 2 bases; junction bases not matched to a gene: 4. The CDR3 spells CASSYGTGGNTEAFF. CDR3 nucleotide sequence: TGTGCCAGCAGTTACGGGACAGGGGGAAACACTGAAGCTTTCTTT.

This chain uses TRBV18 with TRBJ2-7; D gene uncertain. Germline V gene lookup returns CDR1 KGHSH and CDR2 LQKENI. This CDR3 has 13 amino acids. Trimming removed 0 bases at V and 2 bases at J, with 5 bases between. CDR3: CASSPPAAYEQYF. In DNA form, the CDR3 reads TGTGCCAGCTCACCACCAGCCGCCTACGAGCAGTACTTC.

The J gene is TRBJ1-1, the V gene TRBV11-2; 12 nucleotides agree with TRBD1. V gave up 5 bases and J gave up 2 bases; unmatched junction bases: 6. The germline V gene has CDR1 SGHAT and CDR2 FQNNGV. The CDR3 length is 16 residues. The CDR3 loop reads CASSPRDRGLNTEAFF. The CDR3 region has the DNA TGTGCCAGCAGCCCCCGGGACAGGGGGCTAAACACTGAAGCTTTCTTT.

V usage is TRBV7-7 and J usage is TRBJ2-1; possible D gene TRBD2, 7 bases. There are 15 residues in the CDR3. V lost 3 bases and J 5 bases, leaving 14 bases between the germline ends. The germline gives CDR1 SSHAT, CDR2 FNYEAQ (reference sequence). CDR3 sequence (DNA): TGTGCCAGCAGCTTGGGGGGGGCTTATAACAATGAGCAGTTCTTC. Protein product: CASSLGGAYNNEQFF.